This T cell receptor beta chain was sequenced in a study of blood T cell repertoires in COVID-19. The CDR3 loop spans 15 amino acids. The germline V gene encodes CDR1 LGHNA and CDR2 YNFKEQ. J gave up 0 bases and V 3 bases, and 4 bases lay outside the gene matches. Participants reported their clinical history, and cohort assignment relied on those reports. In the original workflow: The authors estimated nucleated cell counts from reference gene primer amplification. Clones were sequenced by immunoSEQ multiplex PCR, and TCRdb holds only the in-frame ones, with some missing. The DNA was the basis for D and trimming; V, J and clone size are from that table. The sample holds more than 200,000 clones; 87% are singletons and the top ten take 10% to 11%.

The V call is TRBV4-2, the J call TRBJ1-1, with 7 positions matching TRBD1. The sample taken for sequencing was PBMCs or T cells enriched from blood (not recorded which). The receptor's source is a man aged 25-45 years who had recovered from COVID-19. The CDR3 region is CASSQVGQVNTEAFF. Here the CDR3 DNA reads TGTGCCAGCAGCCAGGTAGGACAGGTGAACACTGAAGCTTTCTTT.